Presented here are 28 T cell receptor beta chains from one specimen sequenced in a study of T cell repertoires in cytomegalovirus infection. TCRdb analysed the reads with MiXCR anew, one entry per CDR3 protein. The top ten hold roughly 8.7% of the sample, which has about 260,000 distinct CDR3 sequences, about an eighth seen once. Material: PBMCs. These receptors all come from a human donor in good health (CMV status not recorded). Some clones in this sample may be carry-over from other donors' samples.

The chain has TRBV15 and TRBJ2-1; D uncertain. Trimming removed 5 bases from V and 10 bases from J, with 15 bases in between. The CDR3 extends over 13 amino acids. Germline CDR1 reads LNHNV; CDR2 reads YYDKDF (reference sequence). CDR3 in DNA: TGTGCCACCAGCCCCCGGGCCACGAGCGAGCAGTTCTTC. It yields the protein CATSPRATSEQFF.

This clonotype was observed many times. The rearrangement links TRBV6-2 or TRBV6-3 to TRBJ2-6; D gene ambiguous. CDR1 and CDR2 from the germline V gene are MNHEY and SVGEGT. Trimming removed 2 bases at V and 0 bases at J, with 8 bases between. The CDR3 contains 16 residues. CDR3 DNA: TGTGCCAGCAGTTACCGCCTGCTCTCTGGGGCCAACGTCCTGACTTTC. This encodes CASSYRLLSGANVLTF.

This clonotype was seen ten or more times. The CDR3 here is CASRPGAVRADVSQHF. Written as DNA, the CDR3 is TGTGCCAGCAGGCCCGGGGCAGTAAGGGCTGACGTTTCCCAGCATTTT. This chain uses TRBV6-1 with TRBJ1-5; maybe TRBD1 (5 bases). Trimming left V 6 bases short and J 11 bases short, with 26 bases between. The CDR3 totals 16 residues. CDR1 is MNHNS and CDR2 is SASEGT in the germline V gene.

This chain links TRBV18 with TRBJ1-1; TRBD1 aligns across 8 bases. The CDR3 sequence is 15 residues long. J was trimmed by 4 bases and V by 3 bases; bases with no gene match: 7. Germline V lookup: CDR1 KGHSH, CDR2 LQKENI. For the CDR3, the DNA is TGTGCCAGCTCACCTCTGACAGGGGCGGGCACTGAAGCTTTCTTT. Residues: CASSPLTGAGTEAFF.

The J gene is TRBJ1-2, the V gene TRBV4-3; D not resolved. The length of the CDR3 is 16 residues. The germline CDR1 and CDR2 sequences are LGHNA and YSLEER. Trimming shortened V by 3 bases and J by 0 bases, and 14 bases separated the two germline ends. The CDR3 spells CASSQTGTLANYGYTF. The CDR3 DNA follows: TGCGCCAGCAGCCAGACCGGTACCTTAGCTAACTATGGCTACACCTTC.

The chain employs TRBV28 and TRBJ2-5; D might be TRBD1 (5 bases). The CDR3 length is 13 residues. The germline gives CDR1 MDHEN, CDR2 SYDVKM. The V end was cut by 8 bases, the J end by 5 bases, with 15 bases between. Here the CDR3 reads CASVYRLGETQYF. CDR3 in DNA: TGTGCCAGCGTCTACAGGTTAGGGGAGACCCAGTACTTC. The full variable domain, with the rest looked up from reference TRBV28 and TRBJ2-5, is DVKVTQSSRYLVKRTGEKVFLECVQDMDHENMFWYRQDPGLGLRLIYFSYDVKMKEKGDIPEGYSVSREKKERFSLILESASTNQTSMYLCASVYRLGETQYFGPGTRLLVL.

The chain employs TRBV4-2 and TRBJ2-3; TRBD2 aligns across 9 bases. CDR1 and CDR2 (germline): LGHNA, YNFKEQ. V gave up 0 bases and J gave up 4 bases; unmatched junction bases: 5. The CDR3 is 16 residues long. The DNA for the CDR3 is TGTGCCAGCAGCCAAGATGGCGGGGGGGCCCCAGATACGCAGTATTTT. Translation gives CASSQDGGGAPDTQYF.

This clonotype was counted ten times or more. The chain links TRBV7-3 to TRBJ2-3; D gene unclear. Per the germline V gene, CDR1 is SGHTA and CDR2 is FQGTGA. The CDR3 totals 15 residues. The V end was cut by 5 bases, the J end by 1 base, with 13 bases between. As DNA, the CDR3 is TGTGCCAGCAGCGCCGACATTGGACGCACAGATACGCAGTATTTT. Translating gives CASSADIGRTDTQYF.

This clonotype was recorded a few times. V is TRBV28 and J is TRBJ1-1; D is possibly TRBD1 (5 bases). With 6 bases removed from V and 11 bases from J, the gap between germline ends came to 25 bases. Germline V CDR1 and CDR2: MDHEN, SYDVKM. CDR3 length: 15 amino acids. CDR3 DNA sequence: TGTGCCAGCAGACCACCCACGCCTTCGGGGCAGGCGGCTTTCTTT. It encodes CASRPPTPSGQAAFF.

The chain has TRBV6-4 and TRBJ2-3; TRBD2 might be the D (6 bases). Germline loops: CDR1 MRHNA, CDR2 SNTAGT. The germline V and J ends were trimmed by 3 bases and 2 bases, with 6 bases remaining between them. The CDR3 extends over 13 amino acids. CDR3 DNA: TGTGCCAGCAGTGAGCGGGACACAGATACGCAGTATTTT. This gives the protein CASSERDTDTQYF.

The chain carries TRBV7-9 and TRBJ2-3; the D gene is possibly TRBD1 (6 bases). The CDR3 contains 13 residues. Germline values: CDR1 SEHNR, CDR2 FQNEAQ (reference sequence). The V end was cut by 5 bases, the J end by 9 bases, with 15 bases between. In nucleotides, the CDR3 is TGTGCCAGCAGCCCCCGGGCGGACAGAACGCAGTATTTT. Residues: CASSPRADRTQYF.

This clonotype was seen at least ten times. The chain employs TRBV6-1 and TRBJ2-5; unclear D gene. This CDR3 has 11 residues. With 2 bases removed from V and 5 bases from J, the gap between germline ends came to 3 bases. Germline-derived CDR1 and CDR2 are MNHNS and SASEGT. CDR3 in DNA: TGTGCCAGCAGTGAAAGGGAGACCCAGTACTTC. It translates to CASSERETQYF.

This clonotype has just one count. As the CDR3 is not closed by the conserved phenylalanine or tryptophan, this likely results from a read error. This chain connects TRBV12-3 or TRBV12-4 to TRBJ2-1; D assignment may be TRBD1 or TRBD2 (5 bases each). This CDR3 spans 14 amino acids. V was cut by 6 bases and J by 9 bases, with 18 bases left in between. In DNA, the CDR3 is TGTGCCAGCAGCCCCCCCCCGACGGGGACTGAGCAGTTCGTC. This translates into CASSPPPTGTEQFV.

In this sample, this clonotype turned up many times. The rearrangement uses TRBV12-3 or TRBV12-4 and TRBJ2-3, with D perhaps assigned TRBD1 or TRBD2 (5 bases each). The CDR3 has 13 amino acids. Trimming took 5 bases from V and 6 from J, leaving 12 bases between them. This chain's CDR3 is CASSPGTADTQYF. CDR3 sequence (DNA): TGTGCCAGCAGTCCCGGGACCGCGGATACGCAGTATTTT.

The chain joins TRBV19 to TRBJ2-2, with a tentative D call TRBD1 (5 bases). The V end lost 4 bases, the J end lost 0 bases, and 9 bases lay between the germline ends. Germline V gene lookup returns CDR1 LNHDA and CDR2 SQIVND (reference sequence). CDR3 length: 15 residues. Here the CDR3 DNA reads TGTGCCAGTAGTACTACAGGAGCGAACACCGGGGAGCTGTTTTTT. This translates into CASSTTGANTGELFF.

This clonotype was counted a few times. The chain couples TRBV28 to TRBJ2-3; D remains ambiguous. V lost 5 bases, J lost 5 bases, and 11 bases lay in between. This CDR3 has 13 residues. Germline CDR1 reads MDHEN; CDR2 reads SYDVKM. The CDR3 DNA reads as TGTGCCAGCAGTCCCCCCCGGTTAGATACGCAGTATTTT. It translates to CASSPPRLDTQYF. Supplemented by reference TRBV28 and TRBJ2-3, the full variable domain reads DVKVTQSSRYLVKRTGEKVFLECVQDMDHENMFWYRQDPGLGLRLIYFSYDVKMKEKGDIPEGYSVSREKKERFSLILESASTNQTSMYLCASSPPRLDTQYFGPGTRLTVL.

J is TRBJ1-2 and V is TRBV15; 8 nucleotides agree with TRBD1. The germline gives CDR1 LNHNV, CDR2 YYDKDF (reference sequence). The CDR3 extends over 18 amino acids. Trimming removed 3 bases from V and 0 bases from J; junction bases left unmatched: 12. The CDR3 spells CATSSNKLGQGANYGYTF. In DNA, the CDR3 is TGTGCCACCAGCAGCAACAAACTAGGACAGGGCGCTAACTATGGCTACACCTTC.

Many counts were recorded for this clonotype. CDR3 nucleotide sequence: TGTGCCAGCAGCCCCGCCGGGACAGGGGGAGGCTACACCTTC. It codes for CASSPAGTGGGYTF. This sequence joins TRBV12-3 or TRBV12-4 and TRBJ1-2, with 11 bases aligning to TRBD1. V dropped 6 bases and J dropped 8; count of bases not matched to a gene: 8. The CDR3 length is 14 residues.

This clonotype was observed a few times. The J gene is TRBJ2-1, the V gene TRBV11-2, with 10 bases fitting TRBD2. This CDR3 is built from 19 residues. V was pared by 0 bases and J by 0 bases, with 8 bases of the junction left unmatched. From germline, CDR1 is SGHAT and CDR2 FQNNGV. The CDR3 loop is CASSLDLAGAPSSYNEQFF. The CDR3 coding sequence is TGTGCCAGCAGCTTAGATCTAGCGGGAGCCCCGAGCTCCTACAATGAGCAGTTCTTC.

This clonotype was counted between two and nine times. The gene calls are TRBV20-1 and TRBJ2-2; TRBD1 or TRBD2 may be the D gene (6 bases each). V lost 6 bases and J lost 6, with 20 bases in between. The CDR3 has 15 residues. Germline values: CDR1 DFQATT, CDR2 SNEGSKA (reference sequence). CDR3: CSAREGGPGSGELFF. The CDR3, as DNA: TGCAGTGCCCGAGAGGGGGGTCCGGGATCCGGGGAGCTGTTTTTT.

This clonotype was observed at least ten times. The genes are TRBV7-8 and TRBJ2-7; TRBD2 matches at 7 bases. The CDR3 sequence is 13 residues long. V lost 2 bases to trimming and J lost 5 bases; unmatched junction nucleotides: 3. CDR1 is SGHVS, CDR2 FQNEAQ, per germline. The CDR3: CASSLFAGDEQYF. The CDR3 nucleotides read TGTGCCAGCAGCTTATTCGCGGGGGACGAGCAGTACTTC.

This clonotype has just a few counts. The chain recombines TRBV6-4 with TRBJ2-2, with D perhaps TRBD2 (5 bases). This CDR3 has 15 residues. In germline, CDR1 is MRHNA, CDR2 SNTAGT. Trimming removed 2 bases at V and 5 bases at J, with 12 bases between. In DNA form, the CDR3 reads TGTGCCAGCAGTGACAGCCGGGGTCCAACCGGGGAGCTGTTTTTT. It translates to CASSDSRGPTGELFF.

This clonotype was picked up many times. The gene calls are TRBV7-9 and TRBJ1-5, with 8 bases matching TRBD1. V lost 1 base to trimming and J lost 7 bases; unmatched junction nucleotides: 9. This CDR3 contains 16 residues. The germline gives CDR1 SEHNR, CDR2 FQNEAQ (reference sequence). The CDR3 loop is CASSLVSGQGGQPQHF. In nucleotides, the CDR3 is TGTGCCAGCAGCTTAGTCTCCGGACAGGGTGGACAGCCCCAGCATTTT.

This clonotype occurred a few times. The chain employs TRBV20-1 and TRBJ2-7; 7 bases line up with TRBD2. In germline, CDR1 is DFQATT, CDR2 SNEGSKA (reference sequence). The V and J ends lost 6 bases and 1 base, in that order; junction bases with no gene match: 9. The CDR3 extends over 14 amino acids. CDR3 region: CSAPRLAGSYEQYF. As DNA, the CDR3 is TGCAGTGCACCACGGTTAGCGGGTTCCTACGAGCAGTACTTC.

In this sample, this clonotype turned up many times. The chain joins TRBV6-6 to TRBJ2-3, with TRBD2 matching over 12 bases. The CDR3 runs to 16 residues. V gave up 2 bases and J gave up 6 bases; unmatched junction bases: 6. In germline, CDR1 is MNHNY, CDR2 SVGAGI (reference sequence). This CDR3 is CASSYPLAGGSDTQYF. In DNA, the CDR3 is TGTGCCAGCAGTTACCCCCTAGCGGGGGGGTCCGATACGCAGTATTTT.

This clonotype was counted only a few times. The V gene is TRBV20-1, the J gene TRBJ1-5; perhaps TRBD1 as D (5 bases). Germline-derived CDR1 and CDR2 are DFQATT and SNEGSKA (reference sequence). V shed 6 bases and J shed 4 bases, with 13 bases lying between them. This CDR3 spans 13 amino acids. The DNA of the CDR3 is TGCAGTGCCCCAGGCAGGGAGAATCAGCCCCAGCATTTT. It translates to CSAPGRENQPQHF.

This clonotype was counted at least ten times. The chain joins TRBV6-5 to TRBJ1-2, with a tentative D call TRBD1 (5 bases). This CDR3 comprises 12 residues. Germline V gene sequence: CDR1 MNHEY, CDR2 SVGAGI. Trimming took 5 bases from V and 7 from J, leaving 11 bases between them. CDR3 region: CASSTQGFGYTF. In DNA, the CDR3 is TGTGCCAGCAGTACGCAGGGCTTTGGCTACACCTTC.

The CDR3 region has the DNA TGCGCCAGCAGCCGGGCGTCTGTGGCAGGGGGTCGAGGCGCTTTCTTT. Its protein product is CASSRASVAGGRGAFF. The chain carries TRBV5-1 and TRBJ1-1; TRBD1 matches at 7 bases. J gave up 11 bases and V 4 bases, and 20 bases lay outside the gene matches. Germline assignment: CDR1 SGHRS and CDR2 YFSETQ. CDR3 length equals 16 residues.